These T cell receptor beta chains were read from a single sample in a study of HIV-infected patients and healthy controls. TCRdb re-analysed the 5' RACE reads in MiXCR, keeping a single row per CDR3 protein. Counted here are 17,000 or so distinct CDR3 sequences, 5% to 6.5% occurring once; the ten biggest clones make up over 1.5%. Material: blood. The receptor set was obtained from an adult in good health. Each CDR3 is given without its conserved first and last residue.

J,V,CDR3
TRBJ1-1,TRBV9,ASSIRDRGGTEAF
TRBJ1-1,TRBV5-5,ASSRPGGTEAF
TRBJ1-5,TRBV5-5,ASSGDPNQPQH
TRBJ2-5,TRBV6-2/TRBV6-3,ASSLLSSGTGKETQY
TRBJ1-1,TRBV20-1,SATGQSNTEAF
TRBJ2-4,TRBV30,AWSRGTLLAKNIQY
TRBJ1-5,TRBV6-2/TRBV6-3,ASSTTAYRNQPQH
TRBJ1-4,TRBV28,ASSFNSATNEKLF
TRBJ2-7,TRBV7-2,ASSSGLVLPYEQY
TRBJ2-3,TRBV5-1,ASSLVSRTTDTQY
TRBJ1-1,TRBV7-2,ASSERQGNTEAF
TRBJ2-3,TRBV7-8,ASSLGRGLAGVNTQY
TRBJ2-5,TRBV27,ASSAQERGGAETQY
TRBJ1-2,TRBV4-2,ASSQDRAVYGYT
TRBJ1-6,TRBV7-9,ASSPTGSFTPPLH
TRBJ1-2,TRBV12-3/TRBV12-4,ASSLVTDGNYGYT
TRBJ1-1,TRBV30,AWSGDRALTEAF
TRBJ2-1,TRBV5-5,ASSLVHNEQF
TRBJ2-7,TRBV7-6,ASSFSGGGGEQY
TRBJ1-4,TRBV12-3/TRBV12-4,ASSLVTNEKLF
TRBJ2-7,TRBV28,ASHGGQGRNEQY
TRBJ1-1,TRBV9,ASSVATGGLNTEAF
TRBJ2-3,TRBV25-1,ASSAINRGNTQY
TRBJ2-3,TRBV7-2,ASSLIRGWGTQY
TRBJ2-7,TRBV20-1,SVTLLPRSYEQY
TRBJ2-7,TRBV29-1,SVGGNHYEQY
TRBJ1-5,TRBV6-2/TRBV6-3,AGGQGRSQPQH
TRBJ2-5,TRBV19,ASSPGLALETQY
TRBJ2-3,TRBV2,ASSEAGGVADTQY
TRBJ2-7,TRBV2,ASSASSLTEQY
TRBJ1-1,TRBV12-3/TRBV12-4,ASISRTFTEAF
TRBJ2-2,TRBV7-9,ASSPGTTGELF
TRBJ2-3,TRBV29-1,SVVSGSDTQY
TRBJ2-7,TRBV25-1,AIGTGTTYEQY
TRBJ2-3,TRBV6-2/TRBV6-3,ASSMTKIAVSSTDTQY
TRBJ1-1,TRBV20-1,SAIYWDTEAF
TRBJ2-2,TRBV11-3,ASSFGGADANTGELF
TRBJ2-3,TRBV7-2,ASSPHPGAAGTDTQY
TRBJ1-1,TRBV5-1,ASSLLGMNTEAF
TRBJ1-2,TRBV12-3/TRBV12-4,ASSFLMGARARGGYT
TRBJ2-5,TRBV2,ASSDSGWGLQETQY
TRBJ2-3,TRBV18,ASSPQGTSTDTQY
TRBJ2-3,TRBV3-2,ASSPGLAGAGSTDTQY
TRBJ2-1,TRBV7-9,ASRLSSGRNNEQF
TRBJ1-2,TRBV28,ASSKPPSTGGYT
TRBJ2-3,TRBV4-3,ASSQDLRGPSDTQY
TRBJ2-5,TRBV5-1,ASSLIPGAQETQY
TRBJ1-1,TRBV19,ASSTRTGLMNTEAF
TRBJ1-5,TRBV3-1,ASSHQNNQPQH
TRBJ2-2,TRBV7-7,ASSFGLVAGELF
TRBJ2-5,TRBV11-2,ASSFNRGKETQY
TRBJ1-2,TRBV7-2,ASSEYYGYT
TRBJ1-1,TRBV18,ASSPPEGILAF